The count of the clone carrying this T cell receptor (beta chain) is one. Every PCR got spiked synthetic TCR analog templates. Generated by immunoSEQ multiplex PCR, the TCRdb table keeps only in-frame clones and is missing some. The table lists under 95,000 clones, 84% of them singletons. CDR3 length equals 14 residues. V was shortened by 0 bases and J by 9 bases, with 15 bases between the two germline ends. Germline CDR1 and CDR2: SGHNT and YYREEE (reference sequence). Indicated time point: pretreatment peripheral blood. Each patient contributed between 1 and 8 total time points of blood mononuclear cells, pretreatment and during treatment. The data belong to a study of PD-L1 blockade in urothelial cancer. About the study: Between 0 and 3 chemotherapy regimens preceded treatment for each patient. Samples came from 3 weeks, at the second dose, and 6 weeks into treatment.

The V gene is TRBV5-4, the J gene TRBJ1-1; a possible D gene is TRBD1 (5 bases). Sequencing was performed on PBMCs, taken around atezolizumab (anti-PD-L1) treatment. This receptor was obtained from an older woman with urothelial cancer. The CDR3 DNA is TGTGCCAGCAGCTTGGCGACAGATCCCCCTAAAGCTTTCTTT. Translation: CASSLATDPPKAFF.